The rows below give T cell receptor beta chains drawn from one sample of a study of blood T cell repertoires in COVID-19. Here immunoSEQ multiplex PCR was the method, and the copy in TCRdb shows in-frame clones only, minus some. The sample records 150,000 or so clones, approximately 82% being singletons. The sequenced sample was peripheral blood. All receptors derive from a human donor with acute or convalescent COVID-19. The donor label of this sample is uncertain. Each CDR3 is given with its conserved first and last residue. A D gene is named only where the DNA matches it firmly. Clone size is not always given. Where it is, it says once, few, many or a class for expanded clones.

V gene	clone size	D gene	J gene	CDR3 DNA	CDR3 protein
TRBV29-1	NA	TRBD1	TRBJ1-1	TGCAGCGTTGAAGACCTGGACAGGGGGGCTACTGAAGCTTTCTTT	CSVEDLDRGATEAFF
TRBV7-9	NA	TRBD1	TRBJ1-4	TGTGCCAGCAGCCAACTCCCCGGACAGGGCGTCAATGAAAAACTGTTTTTT	CASSQLPGQGVNEKLFF
TRBV15	NA	NA	TRBJ2-7	TGTGCCACCAGCAGAGATCAGGGATACGAGCAGTACTTC	CATSRDQGYEQYF
TRBV27	NA	NA	TRBJ2-7	TGTGCCAGCAGTTTCGGGTTGGCGGGACAGACTTACGAGCAGTACTTC	CASSFGLAGQTYEQYF
TRBV2	NA	NA	TRBJ1-1	TGTGCCAGCAGCCAAATGAACACTGAAGCTTTCTTT	CASSQMNTEAFF
TRBV5-4	once	NA	TRBJ1-2	TGTGCCAGCAGCGCCCGGGGGGCTAACTATGGCTACACCTTC	CASSARGANYGYTF
TRBV6-2/TRBV6-3	NA	NA	TRBJ2-5	TGTGCCAGCAGTTGGAGTGATGGAGAGACCCAGTACTTC	CASSWSDGETQYF
TRBV6-5	NA	TRBD1	TRBJ1-2	TGTGCCAGCAGTTACGGGACAGGGTTTGGCTACACCTTC	CASSYGTGFGYTF
TRBV5-6	NA	NA	TRBJ2-7	TGTGCCAGCAGCTTGGGTGGGGCTCCACGTTACGAGCAGTACTTC	CASSLGGAPRYEQYF
TRBV29-1	NA	NA	TRBJ1-5	TGCAGCGTTGATCGGGTCGGTCAGCCCCAGCATTTT	CSVDRVGQPQHF
TRBV29-1	NA	TRBD1	TRBJ2-1	TGCAGCGTTCAGGGGGCCCCCTACAATGAGCAGTTCTTC	CSVQGAPYNEQFF
TRBV10-1	NA	NA	TRBJ1-1	TGCGCCATCTCCCGACGGGGGACTGAAGCTTTCTTT	CAISRRGTEAFF
TRBV27	once	NA	TRBJ1-2	TGTGCCAGCAGTCGCGATTCAACAGGGTCGAGGGGCTACACCTTC	CASSRDSTGSRGYTF
TRBV29-1	NA	TRBD1	TRBJ1-2	TGCAGCGTGAGAATAAGAGGGGGCAATTATGGCTACACCTTC	CSVRIRGGNYGYTF
TRBV15	NA	NA	TRBJ1-3	TGTGCCACCAGCAGAGGAGTAGACTCTGGAAACACCATATATTTT	CATSRGVDSGNTIYF
TRBV11-1	NA	NA	TRBJ2-2	TGTGCCAGCAGCTTGGCGGGTAACACCGGGGAGCTGTTTTTT	CASSLAGNTGELFF
TRBV13	NA	TRBD1	TRBJ1-4	TGTGCCAGCAGCCCGCGTGGGACAGGGGGCCATGAAAAACTGTTTTTT	CASSPRGTGGHEKLFF
TRBV5-3	NA	NA	TRBJ2-7	TGTGCCAGAAGCCCACCGATAAAGAGCTCCTACGAGCAGTACTTC	CARSPPIKSSYEQYF
TRBV19	NA	TRBD2	TRBJ2-3	TGTGCCAGTAGGAAAGGCGGGGGGTACACAGATACGCAGTATTTT	CASRKGGGYTDTQYF
TRBV2	NA	TRBD2	TRBJ2-5	TGTGCCAGCAGTGAGGGGCCGGGACTAGGAAAAGAGACCCAGTACTTC	CASSEGPGLGKETQYF
TRBV18	NA	NA	TRBJ1-6	TGTGCCAGCTCAGCCGACATCGTAGATTATAATTCACCCCTCCACTTT	CASSADIVDYNSPLHF
TRBV9	NA	NA	TRBJ1-3	TGTGCCAGCAGCGTCGTTACAGGGATGGTGAACACCATATATTTT	CASSVVTGMVNTIYF
TRBV4-1	NA	NA	TRBJ2-5	TGCGCCAGCAGCCAAGGGGAAGGGGTAGAGACCCAGTACTTC	CASSQGEGVETQYF
TRBV27	NA	TRBD1	TRBJ2-2	TGTGCCAGCAGTCCGTTGGGACAGGCGAACACCGGGGAGCTGTTTTTT	CASSPLGQANTGELFF
TRBV29-1	NA	TRBD1	TRBJ2-5	TGCAGCGTCCAGGGACAGTCGGCGTTGGTGACCCAGTACTTC	CSVQGQSALVTQYF
TRBV19	NA	TRBD1	TRBJ2-3	TGTGCCAGTAGAGGGGGAGGACAGGGGACCACAGATACGCAGTATTTT	CASRGGGQGTTDTQYF
TRBV30	few	TRBD1	TRBJ2-2	TGTGCCTGGAGTGTAACTCGACAGGGAACCGGGGAGCTGTTTTTT	CAWSVTRQGTGELFF
TRBV7-3	NA	NA	TRBJ2-1	TGTGCCAGCAGCTTAGGGGGCAGGTTAACGAATGAGCAGTTCTTC	CASSLGGRLTNEQFF
TRBV7-9	NA	TRBD1	TRBJ2-3	TGTGCCAGCAGCTCATCAACCAGGGACCAGGGACAGCGCATGTATACGCAGTATTTT	CASSSSTRDQGQRMYTQYF
TRBV9	NA	TRBD1	TRBJ2-7	TGTGCCAGCAGCCCTACAGGGGACTCCTACGAGCAGTACTTC	CASSPTGDSYEQYF
TRBV5-1	NA	NA	TRBJ2-7	TGCGCCAGCACCGGGGAAGCAAACTCCTACGAGCAGTACTTC	CASTGEANSYEQYF
TRBV6-5	NA	TRBD2	TRBJ2-1	TGTGCCAGCATTCCCGGGACCGGGAGGGTCAATGAGCAGTTCTTC	CASIPGTGRVNEQFF
TRBV5-1	NA	NA	TRBJ1-4	TGCGCCAGCAGTTTGACAGGCCCTAATGAAAAACTGTTTTTT	CASSLTGPNEKLFF
TRBV2	NA	TRBD1	TRBJ1-2	TGTGCCAGCAGGCAGAACAGGGGGCGGAACTATGGCTACACCTTC	CASRQNRGRNYGYTF
TRBV4-3	few	NA	TRBJ1-1	TGCGCCAGCAGCCAACAGCGGGGGAACACTGAAGCTTTCTTT	CASSQQRGNTEAFF